These T cell receptor beta chains were read from a single sample in a study of pediatric ulcerative colitis. Clones were sequenced by immunoSEQ multiplex PCR, and TCRdb holds only the in-frame ones, with some missing. The sample gives around 68,000 clones, just over 75% of which show up once; over 4% is in the top ten. Sequencing input: blood. The receptors shown here come from a boy aged 5 to 17 with moderate ulcerative colitis. Each CDR3 is given with its conserved first and last residue. The D gene is left open where the match is weak. Not every row has a clone size; where given, it reads once, few, many or a size class.

size	V	J	D	CDR3	DNA
-	TRBV18	TRBJ1-4	-	CASSPYGRGPNEKLFF	TGTGCCAGCTCACCATATGGAAGGGGTCCTAATGAAAAACTGTTTTTT
-	TRBV5-4	TRBJ2-1	TRBD2	CASTIAGYNEQFF	TGTGCCAGCACCATAGCGGGCTACAATGAGCAGTTCTTC
few	TRBV27	TRBJ1-1	-	CASIGRNTEAFF	TGTGCCAGCATTGGCAGAAACACTGAAGCTTTCTTT
-	TRBV5-6	TRBJ1-1	-	CASSRKGSVGAFF	TGTGCCAGCAGCCGGAAGGGGTCGGTAGGAGCTTTCTTT
few	TRBV9	TRBJ1-1	-	CASSVPTGLNTEAFF	TGTGCCAGCAGCGTACCGACAGGCCTGAACACTGAAGCTTTCTTT
few	TRBV7-2	TRBJ1-5	-	CASSLQVYSNQPQHF	TGTGCCAGCAGCTTACAAGTTTATAGCAATCAGCCCCAGCATTTT
-	TRBV5-8	TRBJ1-1	TRBD1	CASSLEGQGDTEAFF	TGTGCCAGCAGCTTGGAAGGACAGGGCGACACTGAAGCTTTCTTT
-	TRBV14	TRBJ2-1	-	CASSQDRRNEQFF	TGTGCCAGCAGCCAAGATAGGCGCAATGAGCAGTTCTTC
few	TRBV20-1	TRBJ1-1	-	CSASRQGMAFF	TGCAGTGCTAGCAGGCAGGGTATGGCTTTCTTT
-	TRBV5-4	TRBJ2-7	TRBD2	CASSELAGGYEQYF	TGTGCCAGCAGCGAACTAGCGGGGGGCTACGAGCAGTACTTC
-	TRBV11-2	TRBJ2-5	-	CASSTYEETQYF	TGTGCCAGCAGTACGTACGAAGAGACCCAGTACTTC
once	TRBV7-9	TRBJ1-1	-	CASSSDGGMNTEAFF	TGTGCCAGCAGCTCGGATGGGGGGATGAACACTGAAGCTTTCTTT
once	TRBV15	TRBJ1-2	-	CATSRDLGGQEGGYGYTF	TGTGCCACCAGCAGAGATCTAGGGGGGCAGGAGGGCGGATATGGCTACACCTTC
once	TRBV16	TRBJ1-1	TRBD1	CASSPGQGDIWVNTEAFF	TGTGCCAGCAGCCCCGGACAGGGAGATATTTGGGTGAACACTGAAGCTTTCTTT
few	TRBV7-9	TRBJ1-2	-	CASSAETTGYTF	TGTGCCAGCAGCGCAGAGACAACTGGCTACACCTTC
-	TRBV19	TRBJ2-4	TRBD2	CASTPGLAWVENIQYF	TGTGCCAGTACCCCTGGACTAGCGTGGGTAGAAAACATTCAGTACTTC
-	TRBV30	TRBJ2-7	TRBD2	CASTRRGGFYEQYF	TGTGCCTCCACCCGTCGCGGGGGGTTCTACGAGCAGTACTTC